A selection of T cell receptor beta chains follows, all from one sample in a study of cytomegalovirus exposure and HLA in healthy donors. Some clones are missing from TCRdb's copy, which holds only in-frame ones; the method was immunoSEQ multiplex PCR. The data show 200,000 to 300,000 clones, 90% seen once. The sequencing input was PBMCs. Source of these receptors: a woman in her twenties or thirties in good health and CMV-seronegative. The CDR3 runs from the conserved cysteine through the conserved F or W. A D gene is named only where the DNA matches it firmly. Size is stated for part of the rows, as once, few or many counts, or as a class when the clone is expanded.

TRBD2	TRBV7-9	NA	TRBJ2-7	CASSTRTSGRAGSEQYF	TGTGCCAGCAGCACTCGGACTAGCGGGAGGGCCGGATCCGAGCAGTACTTC
TRBD1	TRBV6-5	NA	TRBJ2-5	CASRGQGAGTQYF	TGTGCCAGCAGGGGACAGGGGGCAGGGACCCAGTACTTC
TRBD1	TRBV30	NA	TRBJ2-5	CAWSVSDRPQRETQYF	TGTGCCTGGAGTGTATCGGACAGGCCCCAGAGGGAGACCCAGTACTTC
NA	TRBV28	NA	TRBJ1-2	CASSWRRQGTPGNYGYTF	TGTGCCAGCAGTTGGAGGAGGCAGGGGACACCCGGAAACTATGGCTACACCTTC
NA	TRBV5-4	NA	TRBJ2-7	CASSAPPPGRASQGEQYF	TGTGCCAGCAGCGCCCCACCCCCGGGACGTGCGTCACAGGGCGAGCAGTACTTC
TRBD2	TRBV25-1	few	TRBJ2-7	CASSRGPSGPSSYEQYF	TGTGCCAGCAGTCGGGGACCTAGCGGGCCAAGCTCCTACGAGCAGTACTTC
NA	TRBV6-5	NA	TRBJ1-2	CATLGAGYTF	TGTGCCACCCTAGGGGCTGGCTACACCTTC
NA	TRBV10-3	NA	TRBJ2-1	CAIAQGEEQFF	TGTGCCATCGCCCAGGGCGAGGAGCAGTTCTTC
NA	TRBV18	NA	TRBJ2-3	CASSPVMRGTDTQYF	TGTGCCAGCTCACCAGTTATGAGGGGCACAGATACGCAGTATTTT
NA	TRBV15	once	TRBJ2-5	CATSSNGGPQETQYF	TGTGCCACCAGCAGTAATGGAGGGCCCCAAGAGACCCAGTACTTC